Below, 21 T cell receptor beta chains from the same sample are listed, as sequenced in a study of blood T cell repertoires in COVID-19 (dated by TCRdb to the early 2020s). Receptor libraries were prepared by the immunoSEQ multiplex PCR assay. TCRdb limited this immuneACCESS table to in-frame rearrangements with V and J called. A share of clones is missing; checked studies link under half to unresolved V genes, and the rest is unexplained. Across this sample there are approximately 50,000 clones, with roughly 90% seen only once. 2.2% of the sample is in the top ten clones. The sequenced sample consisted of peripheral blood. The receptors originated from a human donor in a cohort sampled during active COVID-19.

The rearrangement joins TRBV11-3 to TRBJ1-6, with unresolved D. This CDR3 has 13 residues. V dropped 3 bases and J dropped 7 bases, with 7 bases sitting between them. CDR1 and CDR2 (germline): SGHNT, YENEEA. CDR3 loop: CASSLRVNSPLHF. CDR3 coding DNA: TGTGCCAGCAGCTTGCGCGTCAATTCACCCCTCCACTTT.

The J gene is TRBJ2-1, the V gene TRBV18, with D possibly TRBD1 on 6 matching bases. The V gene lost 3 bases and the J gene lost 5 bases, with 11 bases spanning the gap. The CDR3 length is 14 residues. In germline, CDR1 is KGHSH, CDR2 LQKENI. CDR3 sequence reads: CASSPGQKNNEQFF. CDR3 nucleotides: TGTGCCAGCTCACCCGGACAGAAGAACAATGAGCAGTTCTTC.

CDR3 in amino acids: CASSLTAGAAYNEQFF. The CDR3 DNA is TGTGCCAGCAGCTTAACCGCGGGGGCCGCCTACAATGAGCAGTTCTTC. The rearrangement links TRBV7-2 to TRBJ2-1; weak D call: TRBD2 (7 bases). Trimming took 2 bases from V and 2 from J, leaving 13 bases between them. CDR1 is SGHTA, CDR2 FQGNSA, per germline. The CDR3 is 16 amino acids.

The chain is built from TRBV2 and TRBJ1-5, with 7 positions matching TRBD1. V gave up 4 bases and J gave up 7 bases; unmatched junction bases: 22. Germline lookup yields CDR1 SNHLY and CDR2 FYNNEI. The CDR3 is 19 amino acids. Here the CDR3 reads CASSVLNVWSRGLGQPQHF. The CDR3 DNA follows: TGTGCCAGCAGTGTATTGAACGTGTGGAGCAGGGGGTTGGGGCAGCCCCAGCATTTT.

CDR3 bases: TGTGCCAGCAGTTTTCTGTTTGGGATGGCAGGGCCGAGCTCCTACGAGCAGTACTTC. This encodes CASSFLFGMAGPSSYEQYF. This chain joins TRBV28 and TRBJ2-7; TRBD1 is a possible D gene (5 bases). The V gene lost 3 bases and the J gene lost 0 bases, with 24 bases spanning the gap. This CDR3 has 19 amino acids. In germline, CDR1 is MDHEN, CDR2 SYDVKM.

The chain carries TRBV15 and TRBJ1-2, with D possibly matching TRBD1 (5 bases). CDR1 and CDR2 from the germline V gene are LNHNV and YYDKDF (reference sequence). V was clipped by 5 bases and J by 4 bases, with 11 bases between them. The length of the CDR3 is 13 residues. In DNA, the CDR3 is TGTGCCACCAGCGAAGACAGAATCTATGGCTACACCTTC. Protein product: CATSEDRIYGYTF.

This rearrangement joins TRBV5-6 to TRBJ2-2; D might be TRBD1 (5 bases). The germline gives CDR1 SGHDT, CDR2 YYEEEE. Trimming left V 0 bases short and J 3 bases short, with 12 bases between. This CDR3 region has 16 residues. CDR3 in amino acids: CASSLGHRLYTGELFF. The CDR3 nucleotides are TGTGCCAGCAGCTTGGGCCACAGGCTGTACACCGGGGAGCTGTTTTTT.

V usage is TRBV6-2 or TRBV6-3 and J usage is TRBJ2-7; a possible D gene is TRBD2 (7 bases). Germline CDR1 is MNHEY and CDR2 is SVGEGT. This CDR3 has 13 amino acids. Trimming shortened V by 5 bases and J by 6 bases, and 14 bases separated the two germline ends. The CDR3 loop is CASSRAGAFEQYF. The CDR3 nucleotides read TGTGCCAGCAGTCGCGCGGGGGCGTTCGAGCAGTACTTC.

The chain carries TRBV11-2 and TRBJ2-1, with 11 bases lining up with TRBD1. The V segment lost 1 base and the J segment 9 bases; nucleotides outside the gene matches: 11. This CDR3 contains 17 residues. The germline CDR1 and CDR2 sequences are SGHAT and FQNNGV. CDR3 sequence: CASSLALPGQGAGEQFF. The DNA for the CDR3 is TGTGCCAGCAGCTTAGCCCTCCCCGGACAGGGGGCAGGTGAGCAGTTCTTC.

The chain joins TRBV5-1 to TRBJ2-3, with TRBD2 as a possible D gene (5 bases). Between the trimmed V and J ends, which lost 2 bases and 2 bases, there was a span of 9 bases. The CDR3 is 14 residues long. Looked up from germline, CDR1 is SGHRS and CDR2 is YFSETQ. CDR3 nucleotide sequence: TGCGCCAGCAGCTTAGGCCTAGCCACAGATACGCAGTATTTT. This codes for CASSLGLATDTQYF.

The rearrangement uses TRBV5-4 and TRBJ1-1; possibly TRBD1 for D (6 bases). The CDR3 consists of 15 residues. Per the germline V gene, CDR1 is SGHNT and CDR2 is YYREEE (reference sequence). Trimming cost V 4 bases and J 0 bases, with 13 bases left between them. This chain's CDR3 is CASSPRTAMNTEAFF. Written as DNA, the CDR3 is TGTGCCAGCAGCCCAAGGACAGCCATGAACACTGAAGCTTTCTTT.

In DNA form, the CDR3 reads TGTGCCAGCAGCTCACGGACTAGCGGGGCCTCCTACGAGCAGTACTTC. It is translated as CASSSRTSGASYEQYF. V usage is TRBV5-6 and J usage is TRBJ2-7, with 12 bases fitting TRBD2. Trimming removed 3 bases from V and 0 bases from J; junction bases left unmatched: 4. CDR1 SGHDT and CDR2 YYEEEE come from the germline V gene. This CDR3 has 16 amino acids. The full variable domain, rest sourced from reference TRBV5-6 and TRBJ2-7, is DAGVTQSPTHLIKTRGQQVTLRCSPKSGHDTVSWYQQALGQGPQFIFQYYEEEERQRGNFPDRFSGHQFPNYSSELNVNALLLGDSALYLCASSSRTSGASYEQYFGPGTRLTVT.

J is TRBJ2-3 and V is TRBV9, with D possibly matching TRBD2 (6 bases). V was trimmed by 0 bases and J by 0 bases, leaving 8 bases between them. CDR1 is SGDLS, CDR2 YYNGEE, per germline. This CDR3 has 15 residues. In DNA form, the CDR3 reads TGTGCCAGCAGCGTAGTAGCGGTTAGCACAGATACGCAGTATTTT. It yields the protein CASSVVAVSTDTQYF.

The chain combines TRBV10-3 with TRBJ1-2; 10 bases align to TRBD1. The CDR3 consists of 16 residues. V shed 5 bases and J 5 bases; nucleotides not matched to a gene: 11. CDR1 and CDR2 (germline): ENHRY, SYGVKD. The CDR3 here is CAISYPGQGLGYGYTF. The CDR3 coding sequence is TGTGCCATCAGTTATCCGGGACAGGGGCTTGGATATGGCTACACCTTC.

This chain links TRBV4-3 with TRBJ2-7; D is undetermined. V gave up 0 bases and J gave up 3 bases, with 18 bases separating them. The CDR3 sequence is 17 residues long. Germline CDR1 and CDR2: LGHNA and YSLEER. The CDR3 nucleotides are TGCGCCAGCAGCCAAGAGGCGGAGTACCCACTTTTCTACGAGCAGTACTTC. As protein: CASSQEAEYPLFYEQYF.

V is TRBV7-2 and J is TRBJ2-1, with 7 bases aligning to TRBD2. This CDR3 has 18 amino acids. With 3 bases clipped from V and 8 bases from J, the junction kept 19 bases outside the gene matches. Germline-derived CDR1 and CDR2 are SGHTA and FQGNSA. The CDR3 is CASSLVGGGLFNNDEQFF. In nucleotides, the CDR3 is TGTGCCAGCAGCTTGGTGGGCGGGGGTCTGTTTAATAACGATGAGCAGTTCTTC.

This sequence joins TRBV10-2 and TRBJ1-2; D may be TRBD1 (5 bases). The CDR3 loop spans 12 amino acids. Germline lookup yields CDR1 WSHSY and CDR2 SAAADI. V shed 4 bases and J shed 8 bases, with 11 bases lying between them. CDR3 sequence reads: CASSAPGEGYTF. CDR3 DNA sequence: TGCGCCAGCAGTGCCCCGGGGGAGGGCTACACCTTC.

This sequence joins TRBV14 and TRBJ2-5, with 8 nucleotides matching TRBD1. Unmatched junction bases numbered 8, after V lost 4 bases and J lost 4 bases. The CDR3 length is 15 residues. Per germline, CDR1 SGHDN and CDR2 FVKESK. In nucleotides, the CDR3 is TGTGCCAGCAGCCGCAGACAGGGGAGATTAGAGACCCAGTACTTC. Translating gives CASSRRQGRLETQYF.

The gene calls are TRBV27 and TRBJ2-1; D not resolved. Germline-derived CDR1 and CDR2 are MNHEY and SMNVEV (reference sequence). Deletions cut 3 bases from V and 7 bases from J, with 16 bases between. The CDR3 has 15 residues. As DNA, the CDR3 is TGTGCCAGCAGTTTGGCCTCAATTTTTGGTAATGAGCAGTTCTTC. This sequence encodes CASSLASIFGNEQFF.

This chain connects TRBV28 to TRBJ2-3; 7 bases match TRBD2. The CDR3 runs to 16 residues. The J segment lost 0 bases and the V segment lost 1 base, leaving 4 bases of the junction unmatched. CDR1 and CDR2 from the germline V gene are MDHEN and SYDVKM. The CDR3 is CASSLLPSGSTDTQYF. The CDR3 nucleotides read TGTGCCAGCAGTTTATTACCTAGCGGTAGCACAGATACGCAGTATTTT.

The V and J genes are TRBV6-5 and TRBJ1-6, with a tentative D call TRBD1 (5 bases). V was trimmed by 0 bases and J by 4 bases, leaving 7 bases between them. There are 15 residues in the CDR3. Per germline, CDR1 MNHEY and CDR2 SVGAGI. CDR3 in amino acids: CASSYSTAYNSPLHF. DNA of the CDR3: TGTGCCAGCAGTTACTCGACAGCTTATAATTCACCCCTCCACTTT.